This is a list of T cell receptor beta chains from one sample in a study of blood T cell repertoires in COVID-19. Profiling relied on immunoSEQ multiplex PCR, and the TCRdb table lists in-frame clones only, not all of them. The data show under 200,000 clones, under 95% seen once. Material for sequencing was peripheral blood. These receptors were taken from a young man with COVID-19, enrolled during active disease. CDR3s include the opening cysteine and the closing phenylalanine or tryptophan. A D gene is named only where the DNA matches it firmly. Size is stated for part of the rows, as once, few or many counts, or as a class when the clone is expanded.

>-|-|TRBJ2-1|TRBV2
TGTGCCAGCAGTGTCGGGATCCACAATGAGCAGTTCTTC
CASSVGIHNEQFF
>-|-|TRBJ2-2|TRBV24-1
TGTGCCACCAGTGATCCTCCGGTGTTCCTGAACACCGGGGAGCTGTTTTTT
CATSDPPVFLNTGELFF
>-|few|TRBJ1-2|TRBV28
TGTGCCAGCAGGACCCCAGGCTCTAACTATGGCTACACCTTC
CASRTPGSNYGYTF
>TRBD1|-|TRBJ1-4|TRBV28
TGTGCCAGCAGCCCTGACAGGGGGTTTGAAAAACTGTTTTTT
CASSPDRGFEKLFF
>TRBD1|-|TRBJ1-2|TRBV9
TGTGCCAGCAGCGGGGACAGGGCTCTTGGCTACACCTTC
CASSGDRALGYTF
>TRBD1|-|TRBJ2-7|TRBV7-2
TGTGCCAGCAGCTTAGCGTCCCGGACAGGACCTAGATACGAGCAGTACTTC
CASSLASRTGPRYEQYF
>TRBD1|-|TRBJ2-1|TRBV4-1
TGCGCCAGCAGCTCCGTGCCGAGGGCAGGGGGCATGAATGAGCAGTTCTTC
CASSSVPRAGGMNEQFF
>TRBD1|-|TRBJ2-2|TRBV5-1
TGCGCCAGCAGCTTGTGGGACAGCAACACCGGGGAGCTGTTTTTT
CASSLWDSNTGELFF
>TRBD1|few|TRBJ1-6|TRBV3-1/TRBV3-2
TGTGCCAGCAGCCCAGGACAGGCCCCTAATTCACCCCTCCACTTT
CASSPGQAPNSPLHF
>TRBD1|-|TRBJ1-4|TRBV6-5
TGTGCCAGCAGTTACAGCGGACAGGGCCATGAAAAACTGTTTTTT
CASSYSGQGHEKLFF
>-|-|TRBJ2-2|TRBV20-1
TGCAGTGCTAGAGGTCCTGGGGAGCTGTTTTTT
CSARGPGELFF
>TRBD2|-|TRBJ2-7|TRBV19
TGTGCCAGTAGTAGACTAGCGGGAGGGTCCTACGAGCAGTACTTC
CASSRLAGGSYEQYF
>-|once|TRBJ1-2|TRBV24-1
TGTGCCACCAGTGCCTCCGTGGGCGCGGGTTATGGCTACACCTTC
CATSASVGAGYGYTF
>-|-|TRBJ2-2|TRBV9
TGTGCCAGCAGCGTAGTGGGGAGTGTGGCCGGGGAGCTGTTTTTT
CASSVVGSVAGELFF
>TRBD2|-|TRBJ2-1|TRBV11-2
TGTGCCAGCAGGCGACTAGCGGGAGAGGGCTACAATGAGCAGTTCTTC
CASRRLAGEGYNEQFF
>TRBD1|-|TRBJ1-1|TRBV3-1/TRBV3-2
TGTGCCAGCAGCCAAGTGGCGATCAGGGGGACTGAAGCTTTCTTT
CASSQVAIRGTEAFF
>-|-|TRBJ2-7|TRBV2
TGTGCCAGCAGCCTCACTATGCCCGACTTC
CASSLTMPDF
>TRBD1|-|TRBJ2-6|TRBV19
TGTGCCAGTAGTCTAGGGACAGGGCTCGGGGCCAACGTCCTGACTTTC
CASSLGTGLGANVLTF
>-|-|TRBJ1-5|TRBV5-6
TGTGCCAGCAGCTTACGGGAAAGCAATCAGCCCCAGCATTTT
CASSLRESNQPQHF
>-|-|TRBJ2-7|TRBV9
TGTGCCAGCAGCGTAGATGCGGGGTCCTCCTACGAGCAGTACTTC
CASSVDAGSSYEQYF
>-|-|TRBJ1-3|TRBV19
TGTGCCAGTCTTATCACAGGAAGCTCTGGAAACACCATATATTTT
CASLITGSSGNTIYF
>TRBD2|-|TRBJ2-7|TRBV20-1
TGCAGTGCTAGTAGCGGGGCTAGGTACGAGCAGTACTTC
CSASSGARYEQYF
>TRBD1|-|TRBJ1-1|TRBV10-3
TGTGCCATCAGTGTGGGGACAGGGAACACTGAAGCTTTCTTT
CAISVGTGNTEAFF
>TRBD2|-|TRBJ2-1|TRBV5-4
TGTGCCAGCAGCCACGGCGTCCCCGGGACTACCTACAATGAGCAGTTCTTC
CASSHGVPGTTYNEQFF
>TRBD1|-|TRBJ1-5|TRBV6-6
TGTGCCAGCAGTCTACAGGGGTCGCAGCCCCAGCATTTT
CASSLQGSQPQHF
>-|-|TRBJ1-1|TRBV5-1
TGCGCCAGCAGCCGAAGCCAGGGCCCTGAAGCTTTCTTT
CASSRSQGPEAFF
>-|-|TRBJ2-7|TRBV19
TGTGCCAGTAGCTACGGGAGAAGTGGCGAGCAGTACTTC
CASSYGRSGEQYF
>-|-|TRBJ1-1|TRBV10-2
TGCGCCAGCAGTCAAGCTTCTGAAGCTTTCTTT
CASSQASEAFF
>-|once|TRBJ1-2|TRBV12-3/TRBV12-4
TGTGCCACCGAAACTCCTCGAGATGGCTACACCTTC
CATETPRDGYTF
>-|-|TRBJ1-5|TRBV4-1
TGCGCCAGCAGCCCGGAGAGGCTCAATCAGCCCCAGCATTTT
CASSPERLNQPQHF
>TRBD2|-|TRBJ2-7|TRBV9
TGTGCCAGCAGCGGCCAGGGACTAGCGGGAGTCGAGCAGTACTTC
CASSGQGLAGVEQYF
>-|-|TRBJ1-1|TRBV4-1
TGCGCCAGCAGCCAACGGGAGAGATCCAACACTGAAGCTTTCTTT
CASSQRERSNTEAFF
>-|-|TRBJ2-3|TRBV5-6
TGTGCCAGCAGCTTTGGCAGGGGAAGAACAGATACGCAGTATTTT
CASSFGRGRTDTQYF
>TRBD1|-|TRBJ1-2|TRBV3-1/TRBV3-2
TGTGCCAGCAGACAGGGACAGGACTATGGCTACACCTTC
CASRQGQDYGYTF
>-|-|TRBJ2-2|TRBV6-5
TGTGCCAGCAGTCGGGGCGGGGACACCGGGGAGCTGTTTTTT
CASSRGGDTGELFF
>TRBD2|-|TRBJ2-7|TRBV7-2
TGTGCCAGCAGCTCCTACGGGGGGGAGCAGTACTTC
CASSSYGGEQYF
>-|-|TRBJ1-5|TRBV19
TGTGCCAGTAGTATATTTGCCCTTGAGAGCAATCAGCCCCAGCATTTT
CASSIFALESNQPQHF
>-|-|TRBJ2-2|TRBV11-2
TGTGCCAGCAGCCTCTTCTCGGGGGAGCTGTTTTTT
CASSLFSGELFF
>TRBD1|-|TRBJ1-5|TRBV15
TGTGCCACTAAACAGGGGAATAGCAATCAGCCCCAGCATTTT
CATKQGNSNQPQHF
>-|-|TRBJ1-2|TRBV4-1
TGCGCCAGCAGCCAGAGCGGGGCTGGGGGGTATGGCTACACCTTC
CASSQSGAGGYGYTF
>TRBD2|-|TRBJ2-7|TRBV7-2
TGTGCCAGCAGCTTACTAGCGGGAGGAACTCCGAGGGAGCAGTACTTC
CASSLLAGGTPREQYF
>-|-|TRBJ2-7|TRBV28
TGTGCCAGCAGTTTTGGACTACCTCGAGAGCAGTACTTC
CASSFGLPREQYF
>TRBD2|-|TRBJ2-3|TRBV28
TGTGCCAGCAGTTCCTTAAATATGACTAGCGGGGCTAGCACAGATACGCAGTATTTT
CASSSLNMTSGASTDTQYF
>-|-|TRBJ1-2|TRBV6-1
TGTGCCAGCAGTGACAGGGACTATGGCTACACCTTC
CASSDRDYGYTF
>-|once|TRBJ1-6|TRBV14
TGTGCCAGCAGCCCGATCACAGGCCTCAACAATTCACCCCTCCACTTT
CASSPITGLNNSPLHF
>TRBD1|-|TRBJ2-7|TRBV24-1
TGTGCCACCAGTGATCCCAGGACAGGGCCTTACGAGCAGTACTTC
CATSDPRTGPYEQYF
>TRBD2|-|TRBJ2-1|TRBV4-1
TGCGCCAGCAGCCGACTAGCGTTGAGCTCCTACAATGAGCAGTTCTTC
CASSRLALSSYNEQFF
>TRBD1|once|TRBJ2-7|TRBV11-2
TGTGCCAGCAGCTTAGGGGGGACAGGAAGGGAGCAGTACTTC
CASSLGGTGREQYF
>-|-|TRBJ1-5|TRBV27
TGTGCCAGCAGTTTAGGCCCAAGCAATCAGCCCCAGCATTTT
CASSLGPSNQPQHF
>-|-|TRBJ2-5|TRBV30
TGTGCCTGGAGTGTTCGGGTAGGAGCCTTCGATGAGACCCAGTACTTC
CAWSVRVGAFDETQYF
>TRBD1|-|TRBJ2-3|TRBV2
TGTGCCAGCAGTGGGTTCAACAGGGGTACGCAGTATTTT
CASSGFNRGTQYF
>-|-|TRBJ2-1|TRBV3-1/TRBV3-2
TGTGCCAGCGGACCGAACTCGGACAGTTATAAGTTCTTC
CASGPNSDSYKFF
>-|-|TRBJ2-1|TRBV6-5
TGTCACATTATCCCCCCACACAATGAGCAGTTCTTC
CHIIPPHNEQFF
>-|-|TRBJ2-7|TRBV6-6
TGTGCCAGCAGTTTGGCAGGGGACTACGAGCAGTACTTC
CASSLAGDYEQYF
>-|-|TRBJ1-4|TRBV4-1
TGCGCCAGCAGCCAAGGTCTACCTAATGAAAAACTGCTTTTT
CASSQGLPNEKLLF
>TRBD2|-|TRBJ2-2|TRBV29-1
TGCAGCGTTGGCGGGAGATACACCGGGGAGCTGTTTTTT
CSVGGRYTGELFF
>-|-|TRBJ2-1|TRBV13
TGTGCCAGCAGCTTAGGTTCGACAGACTACAATGAGCAGTTCTTC
CASSLGSTDYNEQFF
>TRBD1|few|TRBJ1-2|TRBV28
TGTGCCAGCAGTATACAGGGGGCTGGGGGCTACACCTTC
CASSIQGAGGYTF
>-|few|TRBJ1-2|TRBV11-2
TGTGCCAGCAGCTTTTTGGCCAAGAACTATGGCTACACCTTC
CASSFLAKNYGYTF